This is a list of T cell receptor beta chains from one sample in a study of control samples from healthy donors and cancer patients. Some clones are missing from TCRdb's copy, which holds only in-frame ones; the method was immunoSEQ multiplex PCR. The repertoire includes approximately 100,000 clones, 88% of them detected once, and around 14% sits in the top ten. The sample was blood. Receptors were obtained from a man aged 25-45 years in good health. Each CDR3 is given with its conserved first and last residue. The D gene is left open where the match is weak. Part of the rows lack a size; the others show once, few, many or a class for expanded clones.

D: NA; J: TRBJ2-1; size: NA; V: TRBV7-3; CDR3: CASSPVASVSYNEQFF; DNA: TGTGCCAGCAGCCCCGTAGCTAGCGTTTCCTACAATGAGCAGTTCTTC
D: NA; J: TRBJ2-1; size: NA; V: TRBV11-1; CDR3: CASSANSISYNEQFF; DNA: TGTGCCAGCAGCGCGAATAGTATATCCTACAATGAGCAGTTCTTC
D: NA; J: TRBJ2-7; size: few; V: TRBV5-4; CDR3: CASSLSGVRYEQYF; DNA: TGTGCCAGCAGCTTATCAGGGGTCCGGTACGAGCAGTACTTC
D: TRBD1; J: TRBJ1-2; size: NA; V: TRBV30; CDR3: CAWSFSRDSYGYTF; DNA: TGTGCCTGGAGTTTCTCCCGGGACAGTTATGGCTACACCTTC
D: NA; J: TRBJ2-1; size: NA; V: TRBV21-1; CDR3: CASSRLQGLDEQFF; DNA: TGTGCCAGCAGCCGATTACAAGGACTAGACGAGCAGTTCTTC
D: NA; J: TRBJ2-5; size: once; V: TRBV7-3; CDR3: CASSRSGGETQYF; DNA: TGTGCCAGCAGCCGGTCTGGGGGAGAGACCCAGTACTTC
D: TRBD1; J: TRBJ1-1; size: NA; V: TRBV27; CDR3: CASSLGTANTEAFF; DNA: TGTGCCAGCAGTTTAGGGACAGCGAACACTGAAGCTTTCTTT
D: NA; J: TRBJ2-3; size: NA; V: TRBV28; CDR3: CASTSRTDTQYF; DNA: TGTGCCAGCACGTCACGGACAGATACGCAGTATTTT
D: TRBD2; J: TRBJ2-7; size: NA; V: TRBV29-1; CDR3: CSALGTSGRAYTYEQYF; DNA: TGCAGCGCACTAGGGACTAGCGGGAGGGCATATACCTACGAGCAGTACTTC
D: TRBD2; J: TRBJ2-2; size: NA; V: TRBV5-1; CDR3: CATGWTSGKVGGELFF; DNA: TGCGCCACTGGATGGACTAGCGGGAAGGTTGGCGGGGAGCTGTTTTTT
D: TRBD1; J: TRBJ2-7; size: NA; V: TRBV30; CDR3: CAWSVGDSLYEQYF; DNA: TGTGCCTGGAGTGTAGGGGACAGCCTCTACGAGCAGTACTTC
D: NA; J: TRBJ1-5; size: few; V: TRBV10-3; CDR3: CAISPSNQPQHF; DNA: TGTGCCATCAGTCCCAGTAATCAGCCCCAGCATTTT
D: TRBD1; J: TRBJ2-7; size: NA; V: TRBV7-9; CDR3: CASSIPDRAYEQYF; DNA: TGTGCCAGCAGCATCCCGGACAGGGCCTACGAGCAGTACTTC
D: TRBD2; J: TRBJ2-1; size: once; V: TRBV19; CDR3: CASRKAGGHEQFF; DNA: TGTGCCAGTAGGAAAGCGGGGGGCCATGAGCAGTTCTTC
D: NA; J: TRBJ2-4; size: NA; V: TRBV5-1; CDR3: CASSLGRLGVTKNIQYF; DNA: TGCGCCAGCAGCTTGGGACGTCTGGGGGTTACCAAAAACATTCAGTACTTC
D: TRBD2; J: TRBJ2-3; size: NA; V: TRBV28; CDR3: CASSLGTSGWEDTQYF; DNA: TGTGCCAGCAGTTTAGGAACTAGCGGGTGGGAAGATACGCAGTATTTT
D: NA; J: TRBJ1-1; size: NA; V: TRBV6-1; CDR3: CASSEARSTEAFF; DNA: TGTGCCAGCAGTGAAGCACGTAGCACTGAAGCTTTCTTT